A selection of T cell receptor beta chains follows, all from one sample in a study of blood T cell repertoires in COVID-19. The table came from immunoSEQ multiplex PCR; TCRdb's copy has only in-frame clones and leaves some out. The table shows roughly 41,000 clones, with roughly four fifths occurring only once. What was sequenced was peripheral blood. The receptors shown here come from a woman older than 75 with acute or convalescent COVID-19. CDR3s include the opening cysteine and the closing phenylalanine or tryptophan. A D gene is named only where the DNA matches it firmly. Not every row has a clone size; where given, it reads once, few, many or a size class.

-,TRBV4-3,-,TRBJ2-7,CASSQAGDPGDEQYF,TGCGCCAGCAGCCAAGCCGGGGACCCAGGGGACGAGCAGTACTTC
-,TRBV7-6,-,TRBJ2-7,CASSVRGVSYEQYF,TGTGCCAGCAGCGTCAGGGGGGTCTCCTACGAGCAGTACTTC
-,TRBV7-9,-,TRBJ1-6,CASSMDSGPLHF,TGTGCCAGCAGCATGGACAGTGGCCCCCTCCACTTT
-,TRBV6-5,-,TRBJ1-2,CASGAGTAHGYTF,TGTGCCAGCGGGGCGGGGACGGCTCATGGCTACACCTTC
TRBD2,TRBV4-2,-,TRBJ2-6,CASSQDRGAGANVLTF,TGTGCCAGCAGCCAAGATCGGGGGGCTGGGGCCAACGTCCTGACTTTC
TRBD1,TRBV6-6,-,TRBJ1-4,CASRAQGGGEKLFF,TGTGCCAGCAGGGCACAGGGGGGAGGTGAAAAACTGTTTTTT
-,TRBV4-1,-,TRBJ1-5,CASSQDRSNQPQHF,TGCGCCAGCAGTCAGGACAGAAGCAATCAGCCCCAGCATTTT
TRBD1,TRBV28,-,TRBJ2-3,CASSTGQGTDTQYF,TGTGCCAGCAGTACCGGACAGGGCACAGATACGCAGTATTTT
-,TRBV11-2,-,TRBJ1-5,CASSLGGGNQPQHF,TGTGCCAGCAGCTTAGGGGGGGGCAATCAGCCCCAGCATTTT
-,TRBV7-2,-,TRBJ1-2,CASSQRGEGVDGYTF,TGTGCCAGCAGCCAGAGGGGGGAGGGGGTCGATGGCTACACCTTC
TRBD1,TRBV6-6,few,TRBJ1-5,CASSEQGGGNQPQHF,TGTGCCAGCAGCGAGCAGGGGGGCGGCAATCAGCCCCAGCATTTT
-,TRBV11-1,-,TRBJ2-4,CASREGRGRNIQYF,TGTGCCAGCAGGGAAGGCAGGGGAAGAAACATTCAGTACTTC